Each of the 20 T cell receptor beta chains below was sequenced from the same sample in a study of T cell repertoires in cytomegalovirus infection (dated 2019 in TCRdb). What the treatment or condition label conveys for this sample: in vitro stimulation with specific CMV peptide epitopes to enrich CMV-specific T cells. These receptors are not linked to any known antigen. Sequencing instrument: Illumina HiSeq 1500. TCRdb took the public reads, trimmed them with fastp at Q25, ran MiXCR for clone calling and kept in-frame beta chains. Each CDR3 protein appears once, grouped with its most common genes and DNA. The sample data list just over 450,000 distinct CDR3 sequences, and under 55% of these were observed just once. The top ten clonotypes cover about 39% of the sample. The material was cultured PBMCs, obtained from culture after CMV antigen stimulation. All receptors derive from a human donor in good health (CMV status not recorded). Some clones in this sample may be carry-over from other donors' samples.

This clonotype showed up just a few times. This chain joins TRBV12-3 or TRBV12-4 and TRBJ2-7; unclear D gene. This CDR3 contains 11 residues. Trimming left V 3 bases short and J 9 bases short, with 9 bases between. CDR3 in amino acids: CASSLSGGQYF. Written as DNA, the CDR3 is TGTGCCAGCAGTTTGTCTGGCGGGCAGTACTTC.

This clonotype appeared a few times. This chain uses TRBV11-2 with TRBJ2-3; 12 nucleotides align to TRBD2. The CDR3 contains 17 residues. The ends lost 7 bases at V and 0 bases at J; junction bases unmatched: 8. Germline-derived CDR1 and CDR2 are SGHAT and FQNNGV. The CDR3 DNA follows: TGTGCCAGCATTCAGACTAGCGGGAGAGACAGCACAGATACGCAGTATTTT. Encoded protein: CASIQTSGRDSTDTQYF.

This clonotype appeared a few times. The chain joins TRBV19 to TRBJ2-7; D is ambiguous. Deletions cut 2 bases from V and 3 bases from J, with 14 bases between. Looked up from germline, CDR1 is LNHDA and CDR2 is SQIVND (reference sequence). This CDR3 contains 15 residues. CDR3 in amino acids: CASSISPGGVYEQYF. The CDR3 nucleotides read TGTGCCAGTAGTATAAGTCCTGGTGGCGTCTACGAGCAGTACTTC.

This sequence joins TRBV4-1 and TRBJ1-2; D gene unclear. CDR1 and CDR2 from the germline V gene are MGHRA and YSYEKL. The CDR3 is 13 amino acids. V was clipped by 5 bases and J by 4 bases, with 11 bases between them. CDR3 nucleotides: TGCGCCAGCAGCTTGGGCACTCCCTATGGCTACACCTTC. Protein product: CASSLGTPYGYTF.

This chain uses TRBV6-2 or TRBV6-3 with TRBJ2-1; 9 positions match TRBD1. V was pared by 5 bases and J by 4 bases, with 9 bases of the junction left unmatched. CDR1 is MNHEY and CDR2 is SVGEGT in the germline V gene. The CDR3 runs 16 residues. The CDR3 reads CASSADRGSSYNEQFF. CDR3 bases: TGTGCCAGCAGTGCAGACAGGGGGAGTTCGTACAATGAGCAGTTCTTC.

The V call is TRBV6-9, the J call TRBJ1-2, with a tentative D call TRBD1 (6 bases). From germline, CDR1 is MNHGY and CDR2 SVAAGI. The length of the CDR3 is 14 residues. V dropped 6 bases and J dropped 1 base, with 12 bases sitting between them. The CDR3 DNA is TGTGCCAGCAGCCCGACAGGAGATAACTATGGCTACACCTTC. Translated: CASSPTGDNYGYTF.

The chain joins TRBV19 to TRBJ2-5; 8 bases agree with TRBD1. CDR1 LNHDA and CDR2 SQIVND come from the germline V gene (reference sequence). Trimming removed 10 bases from V and 2 bases from J; junction bases left unmatched: 12. The CDR3 covers 15 residues. The CDR3 protein is CATGGRDSQQETQYF. CDR3 bases: TGTGCCACAGGGGGCCGGGACAGCCAACAAGAGACCCAGTACTTC.

The V call is TRBV5-4, the J call TRBJ2-3; the D gene is possibly TRBD1 (6 bases). This CDR3 spans 13 amino acids. Looked up from germline, CDR1 is SGHNT and CDR2 is YYREEE (reference sequence). V was pared by 1 base and J by 5 bases, with 8 bases between. DNA for the CDR3: TGTGCCAGCAGCTTGACAGGGATAGATACGCAGTATTTT. This codes for CASSLTGIDTQYF.

The rearrangement joins TRBV12-3 or TRBV12-4 to TRBJ2-6; the D call may be TRBD1 or TRBD2 (6 bases each). Trimming stripped 3 bases from V and 4 bases from J, with 10 bases between. This CDR3 contains 15 residues. The CDR3 DNA reads as TGTGCCAGCAGTTTTGGGGGGACAGGGGCCAACGTCCTGACTTTC. Encoded protein: CASSFGGTGANVLTF.

V usage is TRBV12-3 or TRBV12-4 and J usage is TRBJ2-5, with D perhaps TRBD2 (6 bases). The CDR3 sequence is 15 residues long. The germline V and J ends were trimmed by 5 bases and 5 bases, with 18 bases remaining between them. CDR3 region: CASSRGLIAGETQYF. The CDR3 DNA reads as TGTGCCAGCAGTCGAGGACTGATCGCGGGGGAGACCCAGTACTTC.

The chain employs TRBV6-5 and TRBJ1-1; D remains ambiguous. The CDR3 loop spans 12 amino acids. Germline values: CDR1 MNHEY, CDR2 SVGAGI. The germline V and J ends were trimmed by 6 bases and 3 bases, with 8 bases remaining between them. The CDR3 is CASRELDTEAFF. CDR3 nucleotide sequence: TGTGCCAGCAGGGAGCTGGACACTGAAGCTTTCTTT.

This clonotype has just a few counts. The chain combines TRBV7-2 with TRBJ2-5, with 7 bases that match TRBD2. Germline CDR1 is SGHTA and CDR2 is FQGNSA. Trimming took 2 bases from V and 5 from J; bases not matched to a gene: 5. CDR3 size: 14 residues. CDR3 DNA: TGTGCCAGCAGCTTAAGGCGGGGGTGGGAGACCCAGTACTTC. This codes for CASSLRRGWETQYF.

This clonotype has a handful of counts. The chain is built from TRBV7-8 and TRBJ2-1; 12 nucleotides agree with TRBD2. The junction had 15 bases not matched to a gene; V was cut back by 4 bases and J by 5 bases. The CDR3 is 19 residues long. Germline V CDR1 and CDR2: SGHVS, FQNEAQ. The CDR3 loop reads CASSSRLAGDLLSHNEQFF. As DNA, the CDR3 is TGTGCCAGCAGCTCGAGACTAGCGGGAGATCTATTATCCCACAATGAGCAGTTCTTC.

This chain uses TRBV12-3 or TRBV12-4 with TRBJ2-5, with a weak D call TRBD2 (5 bases). The CDR3 contains 15 residues. The V gene lost 4 bases and the J gene lost 1 base, with 13 bases spanning the gap. For the CDR3, the DNA is TGTGCCAGCAGTTCGGCTGGAGGCGTCCAAGAGACCCAGTACTTC. It codes for CASSSAGGVQETQYF.

The chain uses TRBV6-5 and TRBJ2-1; possible D gene TRBD2, 5 bases. CDR1 is MNHEY and CDR2 is SVGAGI in the germline V gene. The CDR3 sequence is 15 residues long. Trimming shortened V by 5 bases and J by 6 bases, and 17 bases separated the two germline ends. CDR3 sequence: CASSPPGSISNEQFF. Here the CDR3 DNA reads TGTGCCAGCAGTCCCCCGGGAAGTATTTCCAATGAGCAGTTCTTC.

The chain carries TRBV7-6 and TRBJ2-3; possible D gene TRBD1, 6 bases. Germline V gene sequence: CDR1 SGHVS, CDR2 FNYEAQ. Trimming left V 5 bases short and J 2 bases short, with 17 bases between. The CDR3 totals 16 residues. In nucleotides, the CDR3 is TGTGCCAGCAGCCTGGGGACACCGCTTACCACAGATACGCAGTATTTT. The encoded protein is CASSLGTPLTTDTQYF.

This clonotype turned up a few times. The junction and the germline gene differ at one end; a read error may be behind it. V usage is TRBV6-5 and J usage is TRBJ2-7, with 11 bases identical to TRBD2. There are 16 residues in the CDR3. Germline CDR1 MNHEY, CDR2 SVGAGI. This CDR3 is CASRYSLAGDSYEQYF. The CDR3 DNA follows: TGTGCCAGCAGGTACTCACTAGCGGGGGACTCCTACGAGCAGTACTTC.

The V and J genes are TRBV12-3 or TRBV12-4 and TRBJ1-5; D uncertain. With 4 bases removed from V and 11 bases from J, the gap between germline ends came to 12 bases. The CDR3 contains 12 residues. The CDR3 protein is CASSSPPGAQHF. For the CDR3, the DNA is TGTGCCAGCAGTTCACCCCCCGGGGCCCAGCATTTT.

The J gene is TRBJ2-3, the V gene TRBV7-8; D remains ambiguous. The CDR3 totals 16 residues. Per germline, CDR1 SGHVS and CDR2 FQNEAQ. Trimming shortened V by 4 bases and J by 4 bases, and 18 bases separated the two germline ends. The CDR3 spells CASSWRDPTVSDTQYF. The CDR3 DNA sequence: TGTGCCAGCAGCTGGAGAGACCCAACAGTGTCAGATACGCAGTATTTT. Variable domain in full (rest from reference TRBV7-8 and TRBJ2-3): GAGVSQSPRYKVAKRGQDVALRCDPISGHVSLFWYQQALGQGPEFLTYFQNEAQLDKSGLPSDRFFAERPEGSVSTLKIQRTQQEDSAVYLCASSWRDPTVSDTQYFGPGTRLTVL.

V gene TRBV20-1 combines with J gene TRBJ1-6; 8 bases are shared with TRBD1. This CDR3 comprises 15 residues. Trimming cost V 2 bases and J 7 bases; bases outside gene matches: 7. Germline V CDR1 and CDR2: DFQATT, SNEGSKA (reference sequence). CDR3 residues: CSARPFRQGNSPLHF. The CDR3 DNA reads TGCAGTGCTAGACCTTTCCGACAGGGGAATTCACCCCTCCACTTT.